This is a list of T cell receptor beta chains from one sample in a study of T cell repertoires in cytomegalovirus infection. TCRdb recomputed calls from the reads with MiXCR, one row per CDR3 protein. The sample contains just under 550,000 distinct CDR3 sequences, about 30% of which appear only once. Sequenced material: PBMCs. The receptor source for this set is a human donor in good health (CMV status not recorded). Some clones in this sample may be carry-over from other donors' samples. Both conserved end residues are part of each CDR3.

v_gene: TRBV5-8
j_gene: TRBJ1-5
CDR3aa: CASSPLWDSYSNQPQHF

v_gene: TRBV25-1
j_gene: TRBJ1-5
CDR3aa: CASSETATQPQHF

v_gene: TRBV20-1
j_gene: TRBJ2-5
CDR3aa: CSARERGPETQYF

v_gene: TRBV27
j_gene: TRBJ2-4
CDR3aa: CASRISGGRNIQYF

v_gene: TRBV5-1
j_gene: TRBJ1-5
CDR3aa: CASKTGTGDQPQHF

v_gene: TRBV7-9
j_gene: TRBJ1-2
CDR3aa: CASRNREYGYTF

v_gene: TRBV4-1
j_gene: TRBJ1-1
CDR3aa: CASSHDGGQGSTEAFF

v_gene: TRBV6-1
j_gene: TRBJ1-5
CDR3aa: CASSESGQHQPQHF

v_gene: TRBV7-2
j_gene: TRBJ2-3
CDR3aa: CASDPVVTDTQYF

v_gene: TRBV20-1
j_gene: TRBJ2-1
CDR3aa: CSAGQPNEQFF

v_gene: TRBV5-8
j_gene: TRBJ1-4
CDR3aa: CASSLLPDFREKLFF

v_gene: TRBV7-9
j_gene: TRBJ2-5
CDR3aa: CASSPPSGRKETQYF

v_gene: TRBV10-3
j_gene: TRBJ2-3
CDR3aa: CAITELATDTQYF

v_gene: TRBV7-2
j_gene: TRBJ2-1
CDR3aa: CAPPRRASRSSYNEQFF

v_gene: TRBV7-7
j_gene: TRBJ2-1
CDR3aa: CASSLRELAGIDEQFF

v_gene: TRBV19
j_gene: TRBJ2-2
CDR3aa: CASMPGTERTGELFF

v_gene: TRBV28
j_gene: TRBJ1-2
CDR3aa: CASSLFRSSTF

v_gene: TRBV27
j_gene: TRBJ1-6
CDR3aa: CASSLGTAHNSPLHF

v_gene: TRBV12-3/TRBV12-4
j_gene: TRBJ2-1
CDR3aa: CASSATQGQGANEQFF

v_gene: TRBV7-2
j_gene: TRBJ2-3
CDR3aa: CASSLAVSTDTQYF

v_gene: TRBV9
j_gene: TRBJ2-3
CDR3aa: CASSVVSTSTDTQYF

v_gene: TRBV7-8
j_gene: TRBJ2-1
CDR3aa: CASSPGLAESYNEQFF

v_gene: TRBV19
j_gene: TRBJ1-2
CDR3aa: CASSPGRGLGGYTF

v_gene: TRBV4-1
j_gene: TRBJ2-2
CDR3aa: CASSQESGINTGELFF

v_gene: TRBV30
j_gene: TRBJ1-1
CDR3aa: CAWSVLGNTEAFF

v_gene: TRBV28
j_gene: TRBJ2-3
CDR3aa: CASTAGGSDTQYF

v_gene: TRBV6-2/TRBV6-3
j_gene: TRBJ1-1
CDR3aa: CASGGGGILRTEAFF

v_gene: TRBV10-2
j_gene: TRBJ2-2
CDR3aa: CASSERAANTGELFF

v_gene: TRBV11-2
j_gene: TRBJ1-4
CDR3aa: CASSLGMGQQGEKLFF